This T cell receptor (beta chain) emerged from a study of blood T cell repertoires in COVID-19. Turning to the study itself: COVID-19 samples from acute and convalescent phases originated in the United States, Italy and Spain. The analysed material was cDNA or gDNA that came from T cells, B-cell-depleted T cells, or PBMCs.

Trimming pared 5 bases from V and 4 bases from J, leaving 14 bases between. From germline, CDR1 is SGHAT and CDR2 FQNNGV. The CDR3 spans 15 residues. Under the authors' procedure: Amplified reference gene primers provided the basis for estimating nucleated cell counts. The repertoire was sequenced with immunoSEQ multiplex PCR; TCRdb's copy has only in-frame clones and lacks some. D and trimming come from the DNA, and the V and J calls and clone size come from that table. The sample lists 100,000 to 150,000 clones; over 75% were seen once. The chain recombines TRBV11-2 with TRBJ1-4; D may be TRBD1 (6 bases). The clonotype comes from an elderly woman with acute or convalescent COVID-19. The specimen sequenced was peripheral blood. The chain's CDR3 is CASSPEVRGNEKLFF. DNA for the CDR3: TGTGCCAGCAGCCCAGAGGTCAGGGGTAATGAAAAACTGTTTTTT.